These 16 T cell receptor beta chains were all obtained from the same sample, sequenced in a study of early T cells in non-severe SARS-CoV-2 infection. TCRdb independently ran MiXCR on the 5' RACE reads; one entry per CDR3 protein. The profile shows approximately 49,000 distinct CDR3 sequences, over 9.5% of them singletons. Sequencing was performed on whole blood. These receptors were collected from an adult who was a healthcare worker with PCR-confirmed SARS-CoV-2 infection or an uninfected control (not recorded which).

J is TRBJ2-5 and V is TRBV5-6, with TRBD2 as a possible D gene (6 bases). Trimming stripped 4 bases from V and 2 bases from J, with 12 bases between. The CDR3 consists of 14 residues. Germline V lookup: CDR1 SGHDT, CDR2 YYEEEE. In DNA form, the CDR3 reads TGTGCCAGCAGCGACGTGGGACTGCAAGAGACCCAGTACTTC. Its protein is CASSDVGLQETQYF.

The table lists this clonotype with many counts. The V gene is TRBV5-1, the J gene TRBJ2-2, with 7 bases identical to TRBD1. CDR3 size: 15 residues. Germline V CDR1 and CDR2: SGHRS, YFSETQ. V was pared by 4 bases and J by 0 bases, with 3 bases of the junction left unmatched. The CDR3 protein is CASSQGQTNTGELFF. CDR3 nucleotides: TGCGCCAGCAGCCAGGGACAGACGAACACCGGGGAGCTGTTTTTT.

The genes are TRBV6-5 and TRBJ2-5, with a weak D call TRBD2 (6 bases). V lost 7 bases to trimming and J lost 2 bases, with 14 bases between them. This CDR3 is 14 amino acids long. The V gene's germline CDR1 is MNHEY and CDR2 SVGAGI. The chain's CDR3 is CASTWAGRQETQYF. Written as DNA, the CDR3 is TGTGCCAGCACCTGGGCAGGGAGGCAAGAGACCCAGTACTTC.

Many counts were recorded for this clonotype. The V call is TRBV19, the J call TRBJ1-5; D uncertain. Germline V gene lookup returns CDR1 LNHDA and CDR2 SQIVND (reference sequence). The CDR3 covers 15 residues. V was clipped by 6 bases and J by 0 bases, with 12 bases between them. The CDR3 is CASSPLYDSNQPQHF. In DNA form, the CDR3 reads TGTGCCAGTAGCCCATTATACGATAGCAATCAGCCCCAGCATTTT.

This clonotype occurred many times. This chain connects TRBV19 to TRBJ2-3; the match to TRBD2 covers 9 bases. CDR3 length: 13 amino acids. V was clipped by 5 bases and J by 4 bases; unmatched bases: 1. Germline V CDR1 and CDR2: LNHDA, SQIVND (reference sequence). CDR3 sequence (DNA): TGTGCCAGTAGTCTAGCGGGGTCAGATACGCAGTATTTT. This codes for CASSLAGSDTQYF.

The genes are TRBV7-9 and TRBJ2-7, with D hard to call. The ends were cut back, 0 bases at V and 2 bases at J, with 8 bases in the middle. The CDR3 covers 14 residues. Germline V gene data show CDR1 as SEHNR and CDR2 as FQNEAQ (reference sequence). Written as DNA, the CDR3 is TGTGCCAGCAGCTTAGCGCAGATAACCTACGAGCAGTACTTC. It encodes CASSLAQITYEQYF.

This clonotype has ten or more counts. The V and J genes are TRBV7-2 and TRBJ1-1; D gene ambiguous. The V end was cut by 7 bases, the J end by 1 base, with 10 bases between. The germline CDR1 and CDR2 sequences are SGHTA and FQGNSA. The CDR3 contains 13 residues. The CDR3 sequence is CASNEPWNTEAFF. In DNA, the CDR3 is TGTGCCAGCAACGAACCTTGGAACACTGAAGCTTTCTTT. Full variable domain (remainder filled in from reference TRBV7-2 and TRBJ1-1): GAGVSQSPSNKVTEKGKDVELRCDPISGHTALYWYRQSLGQGLEFLIYFQGNSAPDKSGLPSDRFSAERTGGSVSTLTIQRTQQEDSAVYLCASNEPWNTEAFFGQGTRLTVV.

This clonotype was picked up many times. CDR3: CSANPTSGGSTDTQYF. The CDR3 bases are TGCAGTGCTAACCCTACTAGCGGGGGAAGCACAGATACGCAGTATTTT. This chain uses TRBV20-1 with TRBJ2-3; 11 bases line up with TRBD2. CDR1 and CDR2 (germline): DFQATT, SNEGSKA (reference sequence). With 4 bases clipped from V and 0 bases from J, the junction kept 6 bases outside the gene matches. The CDR3 loop spans 16 amino acids.

This clonotype was observed at least ten times. J is TRBJ2-7 and V is TRBV12-3 or TRBV12-4, with D perhaps given as TRBD1 or TRBD2 (5 bases each). V was shortened by 7 bases and J by 6 bases, with 16 bases between the two germline ends. The CDR3 loop spans 13 amino acids. CDR3 amino acids: CASTPGAVGEQYF. CDR3 in DNA: TGTGCCAGCACCCCCGGGGCCGTAGGCGAGCAGTACTTC.

This clonotype was seen many times. V is TRBV29-1 and J is TRBJ1-1; D not certain. The CDR3 sequence is 13 residues long. Germline values: CDR1 SQVTM, CDR2 ANQGSEA. V lost 5 bases to trimming and J lost 6 bases, with 16 bases between them. The CDR3 loop reads CSVWAGSYSEAFF. The CDR3 DNA is TGCAGCGTTTGGGCCGGGTCGTACTCTGAAGCTTTCTTT.

This clonotype was counted ten times or more. J is TRBJ1-1 and V is TRBV3-1; 10 bases agree with TRBD1. Per the germline V gene, CDR1 is LGHDT and CDR2 is YNNKEL (reference sequence). The length of the CDR3 is 17 residues. V shed 1 base, J shed 1 base, and the junction held 6 bases outside the gene matches. CDR3 sequence: CASSQGAGTGENTEAFF. The CDR3 DNA reads as TGTGCCAGCAGCCAAGGGGCCGGGACAGGGGAGAACACTGAAGCTTTCTTT.

This clonotype was detected many times. This chain links TRBV7-8 with TRBJ2-1; TRBD2 agrees at 12 bases. CDR3 length: 14 amino acids. The V segment lost 5 bases and the J segment 6 bases; nucleotides outside the gene matches: 2. CDR1 is SGHVS, CDR2 FQNEAQ, per germline. CDR3 loop: CASSALAGGNEQFF. The CDR3 nucleotides read TGTGCCAGCAGCGCACTAGCGGGAGGCAATGAGCAGTTCTTC.

V gene TRBV7-3 combines with J gene TRBJ2-7; no firm D call. The V gene's germline CDR1 is SGHTA and CDR2 FQGTGA. V was pared by 5 bases and J by 6 bases, with 14 bases between. This CDR3 has 13 amino acids. The CDR3 here is CASSPREEREQYF. For the CDR3, the DNA is TGTGCCAGCAGCCCCCGTGAGGAGCGCGAGCAGTACTTC.

The chain carries TRBV12-3 or TRBV12-4 and TRBJ2-7; D uncertain. V lost 6 bases and J lost 4, with 13 bases in between. The CDR3 is made up of 13 amino acids. The CDR3, as DNA: TGTGCCAGCAGCCGAAGGATGATATACGAGCAGTACTTC. Encoded protein: CASSRRMIYEQYF.

This clonotype has only a few counts. V usage is TRBV20-1 and J usage is TRBJ1-1; D gene uncertain. The CDR3 covers 14 residues. The ends were cut back, 6 bases at V and 2 bases at J, with 16 bases in the middle. From germline, CDR1 is DFQATT and CDR2 SNEGSKA (reference sequence). In DNA, the CDR3 is TGCAGTGCGCTCCCATTACAAGTCAACACTGAAGCTTTCTTT. It specifies CSALPLQVNTEAFF.

Regarding this clonotype: At one end the junction does not follow the germline gene, possibly because of a read error. This rearrangement joins TRBV7-3 to TRBJ2-1; 7 nucleotides align to TRBD1. The CDR3 sequence is 16 residues long. Germline V gene lookup returns CDR1 SGHTA and CDR2 FQGTGA. For the CDR3, the DNA is TGTGCCAGCAGCCCCCTTGGGACAGCCTCCTTCAATGAGCAGTTCTTC. Translating it yields CASSPLGTASFNEQFF. Full variable domain (outside the CDR3, taken from reference TRBV7-3 and TRBJ2-1): GAGVSQTPSNKVTEKGKYVELRCDPISGHTALYWYRQSLGQGPEFLIYFQGTGAADDSGLPNDRFFAVRPEGSVSTLKIQRTERGDSAVYLCASSPLGTASFNEQFFGPGTRLTVL.